This T cell receptor beta chain is from a study of T-cell memory formation after mild COVID-19. Study conclusions and caveats: Unconfirmed was the SARS-CoV-2 specificity of second-wave clones that peaked on day 37. Pre-infection memory already had some responding clones, implying cross-reactive memory joined.

This clonotype showed up just a few times. The target antigen is unknown. The 5'RACE method, run with constant-segment primers, produced TCR alpha and TCR beta cDNA libraries (carrying sample barcodes and UMIs). TCRdb redid the calling of the 5' RACE reads with MiXCR, one entry per CDR3 protein. The table shows roughly 130,000 distinct CDR3 sequences, with approximately 16% occurring only once. Germline assignment: CDR1 ENHRY and CDR2 SYGVKD. Trimming at V came to 2 bases and at J to 8 bases, leaving 0 bases not matched to a gene. The CDR3 has 12 amino acids. V and J are TRBV10-3 and TRBJ2-1; 7 nucleotides agree with TRBD2. The receptor's source is an adult woman who had mild COVID-19 (a few samples of this study predate the infection). Cell type and time point are not known. What was sequenced was PBMCs or a T cell subset sorted from them (not recorded which). CDR3 protein: CAISETSDEQFF. The DNA of the CDR3 is TGTGCCATCAGTGAGACTAGCGATGAGCAGTTCTTC.